Below, one T cell receptor beta chain is given with its context. Its target antigen remains unknown. Per-base qualities were not stored, and no clone one base away is much larger. The data are from a study of blood T cell repertoires in COVID-19 (dated by TCRdb to 2020 to 2021). Regarding the research as a whole: The collaborator samples originated in the United States, Italy and Spain and spanned the acute and convalescent phases of COVID-19. The repertoires were released in a freely available public database meant as a resource for research on the immune response to SARS-CoV-2. Where HLA class I and class II types were available, the types were taken from metadata supplied by the sample provider, not from assay-based typing. Samples were obtained from the ongoing ImmuneRACE study (first 160 participants) and from 1,254 subjects provided by 6 global collaborators. The dataset comprised deeply sampled blood TCRbeta repertoires from subjects exposed to, actively infected with, or recovered from COVID-19. The prospective study material was composed of cDNA or gDNA derived from T cells, B-cell-depleted T cells, or PBMCs. Sample metadata almost always included a de-identified subject ID, COVID-19 status, age in years and sex.

The collaborating institutions used their own protocols to collect whole blood in K2EDTA tubes. For TCRbeta analysis, collaborators shipped samples in one of three forms: frozen whole blood, isolated PBMCs, or DNA extracted from either of those sample types. TCRbeta CDR3 regions were amplified from genomic DNA by means of the immunoSEQ Assay, a bias-controlled multiplex PCR. In the original analysis: Within the assay, amplification of reference gene primers was used to estimate how many nucleated cells each sample contained. To quantify the absolute abundance of each unique TCRbeta CDR3 rearrangement, sequence reads were collapsed and filtered. For each sample, productive Simpson clonality was calculated by taking the square root of Simpson's diversity index across productive rearrangements. The table comes from immuneACCESS by way of TCRdb, which keeps in-frame sequences with V and J called. Part of the clones is missing from these tables; in studies checked, under half for an unresolved V gene and the rest for unknown reasons. Clone size and the V and J calls come from that table; the DNA yielded D and trimming. The sample data list roughly 49,000 clones, and approximately 87% of these were observed just once. Together, the top ten hold 10% to 15% of the sample.

Spanning cysteine to phenylalanine, the CDR3 consists of 12 amino acids. Here the CDR3 DNA is all that survives: 36 bases in frame from base 1. Trimming removed 3 bases from V and 0 bases from J, leaving 5 bases between the germline ends. CDR1 and CDR2 were assigned from the germline V gene as SQVTM and ANQGSEA. Here is what the overall study found, with its caveats: The amount of clinical and demographic metadata varied by source and participant and was provided uncurated.

This TCR derives from a human donor in a cohort sampled during active COVID-19. The chain uses TRBV29-1 and TRBJ1-1, with no confident D gene call. The sample was peripheral blood. CDR3 reads: CSVDRLNTEAFF. The sequenced DNA is TGCAGCGTTGACAGGTTGAACACTGAAGCTTTCTTT.